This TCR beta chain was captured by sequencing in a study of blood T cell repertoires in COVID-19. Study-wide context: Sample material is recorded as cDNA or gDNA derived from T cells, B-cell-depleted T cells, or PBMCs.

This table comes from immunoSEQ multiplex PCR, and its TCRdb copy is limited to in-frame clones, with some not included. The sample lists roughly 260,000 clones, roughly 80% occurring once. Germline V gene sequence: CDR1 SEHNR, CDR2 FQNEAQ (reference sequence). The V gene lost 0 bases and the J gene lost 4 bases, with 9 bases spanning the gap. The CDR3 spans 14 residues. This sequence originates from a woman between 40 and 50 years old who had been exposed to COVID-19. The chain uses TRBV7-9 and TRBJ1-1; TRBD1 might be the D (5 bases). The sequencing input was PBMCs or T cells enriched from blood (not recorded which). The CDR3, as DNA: TGTGCCAGCAGCTTAGCGGGAACAGGCACTGAAGCTTTCTTT. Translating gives CASSLAGTGTEAFF.